These T cell receptor beta chains were read from a single sample in a study of T cells in Graves' hyperthyroidism and ophthalmopathy. From the multiplex PCR reads, TCRdb called clonotypes with MiXCR, one entry per CDR3 protein. The sample yields around 530,000 distinct CDR3 sequences, 17% seen once. Sequenced sample: blood. The receptors derive from a woman aged 18 to 35 with Graves' ophthalmopathy. Both conserved end residues are part of each CDR3. A D gene is named only where the DNA matches it firmly. Rows give clone size only sometimes, using once, few, many, or a class for an expanded clone.

v_gene	d_gene	j_gene	abundance	CDR3nt	CDR3aa
TRBV11-2	TRBD2	TRBJ2-3	many	TGTGCCAGCAGCTTGGGGCTTAGCGGGCATAGCACAGATACGCAGTATTTT	CASSLGLSGHSTDTQYF
TRBV19	-	TRBJ1-1	few	TGTGCCAGTAGTATACCCCAGGGCCGGGACACTGAAGCTTTCTTT	CASSIPQGRDTEAFF
TRBV2	-	TRBJ2-5	many	TGTGCCAGCAGTGGATCGGGGGTGGAGACCCAGTACTTC	CASSGSGVETQYF
TRBV27	-	TRBJ2-7	many	TGTGCCAGCAGTTTACTCGGGGAAAGCGAGCAGTACTTC	CASSLLGESEQYF
TRBV6-1	-	TRBJ1-1	few	TGTGCCAGCAGTGAAGCGCTTCAAGGGACGGTCATGAACACTGAAGCTTTCTTT	CASSEALQGTVMNTEAFF
TRBV2	-	TRBJ2-3	many	TGTGCCAGCCGCCGATCGGCTAGCACAGATACGCAGTATTTT	CASRRSASTDTQYF
TRBV14	-	TRBJ1-1	few	TGTGCCAGCAGCCAAATCCAGGTCAGGGTGAACACTGAAGCTTTCTTT	CASSQIQVRVNTEAFF
TRBV9	-	TRBJ1-1	many	TGTGCCAGCAGCGGACAGCACACTGAAGCTTTCTTT	CASSGQHTEAFF
TRBV27	-	TRBJ2-7	many	TGTGCCAGCAGTTCCGCGGGATCGTTCTCCTACGAGCAGTACTTC	CASSSAGSFSYEQYF
TRBV15	TRBD1	TRBJ1-1	few	TGTGCCACCACTCCGGGACAGGGAGTTTGGGGTGCTTTCTTT	CATTPGQGVWGAFF
TRBV6-8	TRBD2	TRBJ2-3	-	TGTGCCAGCAGGTCGGCTAGCGGCTTCACAGATACGCAGTATTTT	CASRSASGFTDTQYF
TRBV6-1	TRBD2	TRBJ2-1	-	TGTGCCAGCTTCAGCGGGAGTATAGGTGAGCAGTTCTTC	CASFSGSIGEQFF
TRBV6-4	TRBD2	TRBJ2-3	many	TGTGCCAGCAGTGACTCTGGACTAGCAACAGATACGCAGTATTTT	CASSDSGLATDTQYF
TRBV30	-	TRBJ1-5	-	TGTGCCTGGAGTGTCCACAGCAATCAGCCCCAGCATTTT	CAWSVHSNQPQHF
TRBV12-3/TRBV12-4	-	TRBJ1-4	many	TGTGCCAGCAGTTTAACCCAGTGGGGGATCACTAATGAAAAACTGTTTTTT	CASSLTQWGITNEKLFF
TRBV7-3	-	TRBJ2-4	few	TGTGCCAGCAGCTTGGGGCAGGGAGATAGCATTCAGTACTTC	CASSLGQGDSIQYF
TRBV20-1	-	TRBJ1-2	few	TGCAGTGCTAGAGGGGGGGGGGCAATGATTATCAACTATGGCTACACCTTC	CSARGGGAMIINYGYTF
TRBV9	TRBD2	TRBJ2-1	few	TGTGCCAGCAGCGACGTAGCGGGAGGTGTAAATGAGCAGTTCTTC	CASSDVAGGVNEQFF